The next 17 T cell receptor beta chains were all read from a single sample in a study of shared clonotypes between healthy human individuals. Clones were sequenced by immunoSEQ multiplex PCR, and TCRdb holds only the in-frame ones, with some missing. The sample includes about 2.4 million clones, around nine tenths seen only once; the top ten take 0.13% to 0.15%. Source material: naive CD4+ T cells sorted from blood. Subset in this sample: CD45RA+ positively selected. Source of these receptors: a man between 18 and 29 years old in good health.

This clone was recorded only once. The V call is TRBV4-1, the J call TRBJ2-7; a weak D match, TRBD2 (6 bases). Germline CDR1 reads MGHRA; CDR2 reads YSYEKL. With 1 base removed from V and 6 bases from J, the gap between germline ends came to 13 bases. CDR3 size: 14 residues. The CDR3 sequence is CASSQAGRRSEQYF. In nucleotides, the CDR3 is TGCGCCAGCAGCCAAGCAGGGAGGCGAAGCGAGCAGTACTTC.

For the CDR3, the DNA is TGCGCCAGCAGCCGCCAGCAGGGAGGGTATGAAAAACTGTTTTTT. Encoded protein: CASSRQQGGYEKLFF. The V gene is TRBV4-1, the J gene TRBJ1-4, with a possible D match to TRBD1 (5 bases). This CDR3 has 15 amino acids. The germline V and J ends were trimmed by 4 bases and 6 bases, with 15 bases remaining between them. Germline V gene lookup returns CDR1 MGHRA and CDR2 YSYEKL.

The rearrangement joins TRBV18 to TRBJ2-3, with TRBD2 matching over 7 bases. Unmatched junction bases numbered 13, after V lost 4 bases and J lost 6 bases. Germline V gene sequence: CDR1 KGHSH, CDR2 LQKENI. This CDR3 has 16 residues. The CDR3 loop is CASSQPGLKGWDTQYF. CDR3 nucleotide sequence: TGTGCCAGCTCACAACCGGGACTAAAGGGTTGGGATACGCAGTATTTT.

V and J are TRBV19 and TRBJ2-1, with D maybe TRBD2 (6 bases). Trimming cost V 4 bases and J 6 bases, with 10 bases left between them. This CDR3 contains 13 residues. The germline gives CDR1 LNHDA, CDR2 SQIVND (reference sequence). The CDR3 spells CASSTGLLNEQFF. The CDR3 DNA is TGTGCCAGTAGTACGGGACTCCTCAATGAGCAGTTCTTC.

The chain has TRBV5-1 and TRBJ1-4, with unresolved D. The germline gives CDR1 SGHRS, CDR2 YFSETQ. V lost 3 bases and J 5 bases, leaving 11 bases between the germline ends. The CDR3 loop spans 14 amino acids. CDR3 DNA: TGCGCCAGCAGCTCGGGCAGGCTAAATGAAAAACTGTTTTTT. As protein: CASSSGRLNEKLFF.

This clone was picked up one time. The same CDR3 can be traced to other DNA sequences in this sample. V usage is TRBV5-1 and J usage is TRBJ2-3; 10 bases are shared with TRBD2. V lost 2 bases, J lost 0 bases, and 3 bases stayed unmatched. This CDR3 is built from 16 residues. Germline V gene data show CDR1 as SGHRS and CDR2 as YFSETQ. This chain's CDR3 is CASSLLLAGSTDTQYF. In nucleotides, the CDR3 is TGCGCCAGCAGCTTACTACTAGCGGGGAGCACAGATACGCAGTATTTT.

This clone was counted only a few times. The same CDR3 arises from other DNA sequences in this sample as well. The gene calls are TRBV5-5 and TRBJ2-7; D might be TRBD1 (6 bases). The germline V gene has CDR1 SGHKS and CDR2 YYEKEE (reference sequence). The V end was cut by 1 base, the J end by 2 bases, with 7 bases between. This CDR3 region has 13 residues. The CDR3 DNA reads TGTGCCAGCAGCTTGTCAGGGGCCTACGAGCAGTACTTC. Translated: CASSLSGAYEQYF.

The table lists this clone with a count of one. V is TRBV28 and J is TRBJ2-7; 11 bases align to TRBD2. After removal of 5 bases from V and 2 bases from J, the junction contained 2 bases not matched to a gene. This CDR3 has 14 residues. Germline values: CDR1 MDHEN, CDR2 SYDVKM. CDR3 DNA: TGTGCCAGCAGTGCTAGCGGGGGGCCCTACGAGCAGTACTTC. Protein product: CASSASGGPYEQYF.

The J gene is TRBJ1-1, the V gene TRBV19; 8 bases fit TRBD1. The CDR3 loop spans 14 amino acids. Germline-derived CDR1 and CDR2 are LNHDA and SQIVND (reference sequence). Losses at the gene ends were 0 bases for V and 10 bases for J; bases not matched to a gene: 7. The CDR3 loop is CASSIEGRGPRAFF. As DNA, the CDR3 is TGTGCCAGTAGTATAGAGGGCAGGGGGCCGAGAGCTTTCTTT.

The chain uses TRBV11-3 and TRBJ2-7; D may be TRBD2 (6 bases). CDR1 SGHNT and CDR2 YENEEA come from the germline V gene. The CDR3 loop spans 15 amino acids. The V and J ends lost 4 bases and 6 bases respectively, with 19 bases between them. For the CDR3, the DNA is TGTGCCAGCAGCTCCTCGGGGACTGCGGCCACCGAGCAGTACTTC. Translating gives CASSSSGTAATEQYF.

The gene calls are TRBV7-9 and TRBJ1-4, with D possibly TRBD1 on 5 matching bases. Per germline, CDR1 SEHNR and CDR2 FQNEAQ (reference sequence). Trimming cost V 3 bases and J 8 bases, with 16 bases left between them. The CDR3 sequence is 15 residues long. CDR3 nucleotides: TGTGCCAGCAGCTTGGGGGAAGCGGCGGTCGAAAAACTGTTTTTT. Residues: CASSLGEAAVEKLFF. The entire variable domain, with the rest obtained from reference TRBV7-9 and TRBJ1-4, is as follows: DTGVSQNPRHKITKRGQNVTFRCDPISEHNRLYWYRQTLGQGPEFLTYFQNEAQLEKSRLLSDRFSAERPKGSFSTLEIQRTEQGDSAMYLCASSLGEAAVEKLFFGSGTQLSVL.

The gene calls are TRBV7-2 and TRBJ2-3, with a tentative D call TRBD1 (6 bases). Trimming cost V 7 bases and J 0 bases, with 20 bases left between them. The CDR3 is 17 residues long. Germline assignment: CDR1 SGHTA and CDR2 FQGNSA. The CDR3 region is CASTPGAGLISTDTQYF. The CDR3, as DNA: TGTGCCAGCACCCCAGGGGCAGGGCTTATTAGCACAGATACGCAGTATTTT.

This clone has only a few counts. The V and J genes are TRBV5-6 and TRBJ1-3, with no clear D. Trimming took 3 bases from V and 7 from J, leaving 8 bases between them. The CDR3 is made up of 12 amino acids. The germline gives CDR1 SGHDT, CDR2 YYEEEE. CDR3 sequence reads: CASSSLGNTIYF. In DNA form, the CDR3 reads TGTGCCAGCAGCTCCCTCGGCAACACCATATATTTT.

The chain is built from TRBV6-5 and TRBJ2-5, with 7 positions matching TRBD2. Trimming at V came to 5 bases and at J to 4 bases, leaving 4 bases not matched to a gene. The CDR3 is made up of 13 amino acids. The germline V gene has CDR1 MNHEY and CDR2 SVGAGI. CDR3 nucleotides: TGTGCCAGCAGTCTGCTAGCGGTAGAGACCCAGTACTTC. It encodes CASSLLAVETQYF.

This chain connects TRBV18 to TRBJ1-3; D is undetermined. The CDR3 sequence is 17 residues long. V lost 3 bases and J 1 base, leaving 16 bases between the germline ends. Germline V CDR1 and CDR2: KGHSH, LQKENI. The CDR3 sequence: CASSPSPTVSSGNTIYF. CDR3 sequence (DNA): TGTGCCAGCTCACCTTCCCCGACGGTGTCGTCTGGAAACACCATATATTTT.

This chain uses TRBV5-4 with TRBJ1-6; no firm D call. Germline lookup yields CDR1 SGHNT and CDR2 YYREEE (reference sequence). The V end was cut by 3 bases, the J end by 3 bases, with 7 bases between. This CDR3 has 14 amino acids. The CDR3: CASSSRVYNSPLHF. DNA of the CDR3: TGTGCCAGCAGCTCCCGGGTCTATAATTCACCCCTCCACTTT.

The chain combines TRBV6-5 with TRBJ1-2, with 8 bases identical to TRBD1. J was trimmed by 5 bases and V by 5 bases; bases with no gene match: 10. The CDR3 is made up of 15 amino acids. Germline V lookup: CDR1 MNHEY, CDR2 SVGAGI. For the CDR3, the DNA is TGTGCCAGCAGTAACCATAACAGGGGGAATTATGGCTACACCTTC. Its translation is CASSNHNRGNYGYTF.